This T cell receptor (beta chain) was observed in a study of regulatory T cells in long-lasting Graves disease. In this sample, this clonotype turned up a few times. Antigen: not known. Sequencing libraries for TCR beta were prepared with iRepertoire HTBI primers and Arm-PCR of CDR3 regions. A single record per CDR3 protein comes from TCRdb applying MiXCR to the multiplex PCR reads. The repertoire holds 300,000 to 400,000 distinct CDR3 sequences, with 20% as singletons. Time point defined: persistent/refractory GD, antithyroid drugs over 5 years with positive TRAb. After RNA was extracted from PBMCs, the TCR library was made from it. The patient group derived from an endocrinology department in Xi'an, China. Whole-study results and caveats: Thyroid tissue was not studied; only peripheral blood was. With persistent disease, TRBV28, TRBJ1-2 and TRBJ2-5 were the favored segments. New patients shared approximately 970 public clonotypes, and persistent patients shared more, with about 2,700.

Germline lookup yields CDR1 MDHEN and CDR2 SYDVKM. The CDR3 extends over 14 amino acids. V shed 10 bases and J 7 bases; nucleotides not matched to a gene: 11. Material: peripheral blood mononuclear cells (PBMCs), obtained when the disease was refractory, from a patient treated with antithyroid drugs. The sequence derives from a female donor with Graves disease. This sequence joins TRBV28 and TRBJ2-7; 12 positions match TRBD2. CDR3 bases: TGTGCCACCAAGGTGGCTAGCGGGAGGGGTGAGCAGTACTTC. Translating gives CATKVASGRGEQYF.